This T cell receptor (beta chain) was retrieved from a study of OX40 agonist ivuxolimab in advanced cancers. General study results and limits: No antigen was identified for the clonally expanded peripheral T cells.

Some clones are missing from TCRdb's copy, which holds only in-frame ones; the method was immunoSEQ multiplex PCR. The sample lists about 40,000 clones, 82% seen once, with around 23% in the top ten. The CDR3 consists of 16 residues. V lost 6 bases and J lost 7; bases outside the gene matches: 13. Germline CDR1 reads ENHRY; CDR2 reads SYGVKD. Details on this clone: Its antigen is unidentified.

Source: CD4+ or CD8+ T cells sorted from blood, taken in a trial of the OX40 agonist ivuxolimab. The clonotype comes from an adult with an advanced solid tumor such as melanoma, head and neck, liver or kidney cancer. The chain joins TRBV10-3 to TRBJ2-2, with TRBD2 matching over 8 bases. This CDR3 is CAIREGLSGAFGELFF. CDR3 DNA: TGTGCCATCAGGGAGGGCCTTAGCGGGGCTTTCGGGGAGCTGTTTTTT.